This TCR beta chain came from a study of T-cell reconstitution after alpha-beta-depleted transplantation in children. Preparation of the TCRbeta library involved a method that used unique molecular identifiers. From the PCR reads, TCRdb called clonotypes with MiXCR, one entry per CDR3 protein. The table has 200,000 to 300,000 distinct CDR3 sequences, roughly 25% seen once. The sample holds many counts of this clonotype. This CDR3 spans 15 amino acids. V gave up 1 base and J gave up 1 base, with 10 bases separating them. The genes are TRBV12-3 or TRBV12-4 and TRBJ1-1; D gene ambiguous. Sequences were derived from PBMCs, sampled before TCRalphabeta/CD19-depleted stem cell transplant. The TCR originated in a girl aged 2 to 10 with Fanconi anemia, due to receive a stem cell transplant. The CDR3 spells CASSLGAGENTEAFF. DNA of the CDR3: TGTGCCAGCAGTTTAGGGGCCGGGGAGAACACTGAAGCTTTCTTT.